The rows below give T cell receptor beta chains drawn from one sample of a study of blood T cell repertoires in COVID-19. The data were produced by immunoSEQ multiplex PCR, yet TCRdb's version contains in-frame clones alone and is incomplete. The table includes around 270,000 clones, around 85% detected once. The sample taken for sequencing was peripheral blood. The receptors come from a human donor with COVID-19, enrolled during active disease. The donor label of this sample is uncertain. Each CDR3 is given with its conserved first and last residue. A D gene is named only where the DNA matches it firmly. Clone size, where shown, is once, few, many, or a class for clones that have expanded.

TRBV6-5	few	.	TRBJ1-3	CASSLTGGSGNTIYF	TGTGCCAGCAGCTTGACGGGAGGGTCTGGAAACACCATATATTTT
TRBV27	.	.	TRBJ1-5	CASSSYREKSQHF	TGTGCCAGCAGTTCCTACAGGGAAAAGTCCCAGCATTTT
TRBV29-1	.	TRBD1	TRBJ1-3	CSAKLTPGGQGTIYF	TGCAGCGCCAAACTAACCCCAGGGGGCCAGGGGACCATATATTTT
TRBV7-2	.	.	TRBJ2-7	CASSLVLTASSYEQYF	TGTGCCAGCAGCTTAGTCCTGACAGCGAGCTCCTACGAGCAGTACTTC
TRBV5-1	.	.	TRBJ2-3	CASSLGALRDTQYF	TGCGCCAGCAGCCTAGGGGCCTTGAGAGATACGCAGTATTTT
TRBV12-3/TRBV12-4	.	TRBD1	TRBJ1-1	CASKPTGTAIIF	TGTGCCAGCAAACCAACCGGGACAGCTATTATTTTT
TRBV7-9	.	.	TRBJ2-6	CASSSLVGEPGANVLTF	TGTGCCAGCAGCTCCCTGGTAGGAGAGCCTGGGGCCAACGTCCTGACTTTC
TRBV5-1	.	.	TRBJ2-7	CASSLARDSSPYGQYF	TGCGCCAGCAGCTTGGCCAGGGATAGTAGCCCCTACGGGCAGTACTTC
TRBV5-6	.	.	TRBJ2-7	CASSSYSYEQYF	TGTGCCAGCAGCTCCTACTCCTACGAGCAGTACTTC
TRBV7-9	.	.	TRBJ2-1	CASSSYDDRNNEQFF	TGTGCCAGCAGTTCTTACGACGACAGAAACAATGAGCAGTTCTTC
TRBV29-1	few	TRBD1	TRBJ1-1	CSVEWDRAKNTEAFF	TGCAGCGTTGAGTGGGACAGGGCCAAGAACACTGAAGCTTTCTTT
TRBV5-1	.	TRBD1	TRBJ1-2	CASSLGTGDGYTF	TGCGCCAGCAGCCTGGGGACAGGGGATGGCTACACCTTC
TRBV30	once	.	TRBJ2-3	CAWSVSGGTQYF	TGTGCCTGGAGTGTAAGTGGCGGTACGCAGTATTTT
TRBV5-6	.	.	TRBJ1-4	CASSLDLDQEKLFF	TGTGCCAGCAGCTTGGATCTCGATCAGGAAAAACTGTTTTTT
TRBV7-3	.	.	TRBJ2-1	CASSLQMPNTGFDEQFF	TGTGCCAGCAGCTTACAAATGCCCAATACAGGGTTCGATGAGCAGTTCTTC
TRBV5-1	.	TRBD1	TRBJ1-2	CASSRDRSNYGYTF	TGCGCCAGCAGCCGGGACAGGTCTAACTATGGCTACACCTTC
TRBV27	.	TRBD2	TRBJ2-3	CASSLSVLAGDRRNTQYF	TGTGCCAGCAGTTTATCGGTGCTAGCGGGAGATAGAAGGAATACGCAGTATTTT
TRBV6-2/TRBV6-3	.	TRBD1	TRBJ1-5	CASSYPTGGNQPQHF	TGTGCCAGCAGTTACCCTACAGGGGGCAATCAGCCCCAGCATTTT
TRBV19	.	TRBD1	TRBJ2-3	CASSINRGDTQYF	TGTGCCAGTAGTATAAACAGGGGAGATACGCAGTATTTT
TRBV6-2/TRBV6-3	.	.	TRBJ1-5	CASSPWLGRGGNQPQHF	TGTGCCAGCAGCCCATGGCTAGGGAGGGGCGGCAATCAGCCCCAGCATTTT
TRBV15	once	TRBD1	TRBJ2-1	CATSRADRGLRNEQFF	TGTGCCACCAGCAGAGCTGACAGGGGGCTGAGGAATGAGCAGTTCTTC
TRBV10-1	.	TRBD2	TRBJ2-4	CASSESEAGVAKNIQYF	TGCGCCAGCAGTGAGTCGGAAGCGGGAGTAGCCAAAAACATTCAGTACTTC
TRBV29-1	once	.	TRBJ2-5	CSVPRGTNGQETQYF	TGCAGCGTGCCTAGAGGGACAAACGGGCAAGAGACCCAGTACTTC
TRBV11-2	.	.	TRBJ2-3	CASSLGQALPDTQYF	TGTGCCAGCAGCTTAGGACAGGCGCTTCCAGATACGCAGTATTTT
TRBV19	.	.	TRBJ2-3	CASSTRTDISTDTQYF	TGTGCCAGTAGTACCCGGACAGACATTAGCACAGATACGCAGTATTTT
TRBV5-1	few	.	TRBJ1-5	CASSLGEVPNQPQHF	TGCGCCAGCAGCTTGGGGGAGGTCCCGAATCAGCCCCAGCATTTT
TRBV15	.	.	TRBJ1-1	CATSLGPDRGAFF	TGTGCCACCAGCCTTGGACCGGACCGAGGGGCTTTCTTT
TRBV29-1	.	.	TRBJ2-7	CSVEVEGYEQYF	TGCAGCGTTGAAGTGGAGGGATACGAGCAGTACTTC
TRBV7-9	.	TRBD1	TRBJ1-4	CASSSDRGPGEKLFF	TGTGCCAGCAGCTCCGACAGGGGTCCGGGGGAAAAACTGTTTTTT
TRBV27	.	TRBD1	TRBJ1-6	CASTQTPGTGVSPLHF	TGTGCCAGCACTCAAACACCTGGGACAGGGGTATCACCCCTCCACTTT
TRBV7-9	.	.	TRBJ1-3	CASSFQGPARGLGNTIYF	TGTGCCAGCAGCTTCCAAGGACCTGCAAGGGGCCTTGGAAACACCATATATTTT
TRBV28	.	.	TRBJ1-1	CASLRIGVNTEAFF	TGTGCCAGCCTGAGGATAGGGGTTAACACTGAAGCTTTCTTT
TRBV19	.	.	TRBJ1-5	CASSVRVESNQPQHF	TGTGCCAGTAGCGTCAGGGTCGAGAGCAATCAGCCCCAGCATTTT
TRBV5-4	.	.	TRBJ2-1	CASSSGGGSHNEQFF	TGTGCCAGCAGCTCGGGTGGGGGGAGTCACAATGAGCAGTTCTTC
TRBV6-5	.	.	TRBJ1-2	CASSYRGSNYGYTF	TGTGCCAGCAGTTACCGAGGGTCTAACTATGGCTACACCTTC
TRBV19	.	.	TRBJ2-3	CASSIDETGDTQYF	TGTGCCAGTAGTATAGATGAAACGGGAGATACGCAGTATTTT
TRBV28	.	.	TRBJ1-3	CASALTVLGNTIYF	TGTGCCAGCGCTTTGACAGTGCTCGGAAACACCATATATTTT
TRBV19	few	.	TRBJ2-3	CASSYSGSGLTDTQYF	TGTGCCAGTAGTTACTCAGGTAGCGGCCTCACAGATACGCAGTATTTT
TRBV7-2	.	.	TRBJ2-1	CASSLDYYLGGSGNEQFF	TGTGCCAGCAGCTTGGACTATTATCTTGGGGGGTCTGGTAATGAGCAGTTCTTC
TRBV11-2	.	TRBD2	TRBJ2-7	CASSISSGWASYEQYF	TGTGCCAGCAGCATATCTAGCGGGTGGGCGTCCTACGAGCAGTACTTC
TRBV15	.	.	TRBJ2-3	CATSRSGGLVDTQYF	TGTGCCACCAGCAGATCTGGAGGACTCGTGGATACGCAGTATTTT
TRBV6-5	many	TRBD2	TRBJ2-7	CASSYSSGRHEQYF	TGTGCCAGCAGTTACTCTAGCGGGAGGCACGAGCAGTACTTC
TRBV4-3	.	TRBD2	TRBJ2-1	CASSQGSGRARNEQFF	TGCGCCAGCAGCCAAGGGAGCGGGAGGGCACGGAATGAGCAGTTCTTC
TRBV30	.	TRBD2	TRBJ2-7	CAWRGGTSPTEQYF	TGTGCCTGGAGAGGGGGGACTAGCCCAACCGAGCAGTACTTC
TRBV20-1	.	.	TRBJ2-1	CSASPQTGPGNEQFF	TGCAGTGCTAGTCCGCAAACAGGGCCCGGCAATGAGCAGTTCTTC
TRBV10-3	few	.	TRBJ2-5	CAISEPGSLAQYF	TGTGCCATCAGTGAGCCGGGGAGTTTAGCCCAGTACTTC
TRBV28	.	TRBD1	TRBJ1-2	CASRTSQGTGGSGYTF	TGTGCCAGCAGGACAAGCCAAGGGACAGGGGGCTCTGGCTACACCTTC
TRBV5-1	once	TRBD1	TRBJ1-1	CASSPMDRFLQAFF	TGCGCCAGCAGCCCGATGGACAGGTTTCTCCAAGCTTTCTTT
TRBV7-2	.	TRBD1	TRBJ2-5	CASSPDRFQETQYF	TGTGCCAGCAGCCCGGACAGGTTCCAAGAGACCCAGTACTTC
TRBV13	.	.	TRBJ1-3	CASSLAGNTIYF	TGTGCCAGCAGCTTAGCAGGAAACACCATATATTTT
TRBV9	.	.	TRBJ2-3	CASSVGPVSTDTQYF	TGTGCCAGCAGCGTAGGTCCAGTTAGCACAGATACGCAGTATTTT